This T cell receptor beta chain was profiled in a study of shared clonotypes between healthy human individuals. Study information: CD4 naive and memory got three plates each, CD8 naive two, CD8 memory one. General study findings and limits: The small donor group covered limited genetic and exposure diversity.

The method was immunoSEQ multiplex PCR; TCRdb's version includes in-frame clones alone and lacks a portion of them. The table lists hundreds of thousands of clones, 74% of them singletons. About this clone itself: Antigen specificity is unknown.

The sequence derives from a woman in her 30s in good health. The sample was memory CD4+ T cells sorted from blood. Subset reported: CD45RA-negative fraction.

The CDR3 loop is CASSLGTSGSWLYF. Here the CDR3 DNA reads TGCGCCAGCAGTCTTGGGACTAGCGGGAGTTGGCTGTACTTC. The V gene is TRBV5-1, the J gene TRBJ2-7; 14 bases fit TRBD2. Germline V gene data show CDR1 as SGHRS and CDR2 as YFSETQ. V shed 5 bases and J 12 bases; nucleotides not matched to a gene: 10. There are 14 residues in the CDR3.